The 9 T cell receptor beta chains reported below all come from one sample, sequenced in a study of blood T cell repertoires in COVID-19. TCRdb's copy holds only in-frame clones and misses some; the assay was immunoSEQ multiplex PCR. Among 350,000 to 400,000 clones listed, around 87% were seen once. Material: PBMCs or T cells enriched from blood (not recorded which). These receptors all stem from a man in his forties in a cohort exposed to, infected with or recovered from COVID-19 (not recorded which).

The chain joins TRBV5-4 to TRBJ1-2; a possible D gene is TRBD1 (5 bases). Germline CDR1 is SGHNT and CDR2 is YYREEE (reference sequence). The germline V and J ends were trimmed by 2 bases and 4 bases, with 9 bases remaining between them. CDR3 size: 13 residues. The DNA for the CDR3 is TGTGCCAGCAGCTTTGACAGTATCTATGGCTACACCTTC. Protein product: CASSFDSIYGYTF.

The gene calls are TRBV29-1 and TRBJ2-1; TRBD1 agrees at 8 bases. This CDR3 is built from 15 residues. Germline loops: CDR1 SQVTM, CDR2 ANQGSEA. V lost 0 bases, J lost 8 bases, and 9 bases stayed unmatched. The CDR3 loop reads CSVEDQDRARYEQFF. The CDR3 coding sequence is TGCAGCGTTGAAGATCAGGACAGGGCGCGGTATGAGCAGTTCTTC.

V and J are TRBV19 and TRBJ2-1, with 13 bases fitting TRBD2. With 7 bases clipped from V and 0 bases from J, the junction kept 9 bases outside the gene matches. Germline CDR1 reads LNHDA; CDR2 reads SQIVND (reference sequence). This CDR3 contains 18 residues. For the CDR3, the DNA is TGTGCCAGTAAAAGGACTAGCGGGAGCCCGAGCTCCTACAATGAGCAGTTCTTC. It yields the protein CASKRTSGSPSSYNEQFF.

The V and J genes are TRBV6-5 and TRBJ1-4; D is ambiguous. This CDR3 comprises 14 residues. Trimming removed 6 bases at V and 5 bases at J, with 13 bases between. CDR1 and CDR2 from the germline V gene are MNHEY and SVGAGI. The CDR3 reads CASSPGIQNEKLFF. In DNA, the CDR3 is TGTGCCAGCAGCCCCGGGATTCAAAATGAAAAACTGTTTTTT.

The chain is built from TRBV6-5 and TRBJ2-6; D perhaps matches TRBD1 (6 bases). V was clipped by 6 bases and J by 2 bases, with 11 bases between them. The CDR3 is 15 amino acids. Germline CDR1 MNHEY, CDR2 SVGAGI. The CDR3 loop reads CASRPAGAGANVLTF. Written as DNA, the CDR3 is TGTGCCAGCAGACCTGCAGGGGCTGGGGCCAACGTCCTGACTTTC.

The gene calls are TRBV5-1 and TRBJ1-1; 7 bases align to TRBD1. The V segment lost 3 bases and the J segment 7 bases; nucleotides outside the gene matches: 21. This CDR3 has 18 amino acids. Germline V lookup: CDR1 SGHRS, CDR2 YFSETQ. CDR3 DNA: TGCGCCAGCAGCTCGAATCGAGGGGGCCAGCCCAATATCGGTGAAGCTTTCTTT. Translated, it gives CASSSNRGGQPNIGEAFF.

CDR3 nucleotides: TGTGCCAGCAGCCAAGGTGGGAGAGGCTCCTACGAGCAGTACTTC. This sequence encodes CASSQGGRGSYEQYF. The chain joins TRBV3-1 (or the pseudogene TRBV3-2) to TRBJ2-7; D possibly corresponds to TRBD2 (5 bases). With 1 base removed from V and 0 bases from J, the gap between germline ends came to 10 bases. Germline CDR1 LGHDT, CDR2 YNNKEL (reference sequence). This CDR3 has 15 amino acids.

This rearrangement joins TRBV5-1 to TRBJ1-2, with 8 bases fitting TRBD1. CDR1 is SGHRS and CDR2 is YFSETQ in the germline V gene. The CDR3 has 14 amino acids. Germline trimming cut 0 bases from V and 8 bases from J; bases unmatched to any gene: 6. CDR3 sequence: CASSLAGTGRGYTF. The CDR3 DNA is TGCGCCAGCAGCTTGGCCGGGACAGGAAGGGGCTACACCTTC.

The chain's CDR3 is CASSPGQLTGELFF. CDR3 bases: TGTGCCAGCAGTCCCGGACAGCTAACCGGGGAGCTGTTTTTT. The gene calls are TRBV7-3 and TRBJ2-2; D is possibly TRBD1 (6 bases). Germline V gene lookup returns CDR1 SGHTA and CDR2 FQGTGA. CDR3 length: 14 residues. V was pared by 6 bases and J by 5 bases, with 13 bases between.